This T cell receptor beta chain appears in the sequencing data of a study of shared clonotypes between healthy human individuals. Generated by immunoSEQ multiplex PCR, the TCRdb table keeps only in-frame clones and is missing some. The table has about 380,000 clones, 90% to 98% seen once; the top ten hold about 0.34%. As for this clone: Its antigen is unidentified.

General observations from the study: Represented diversity (both genetic and exposure-history) was limited by the small number of donors. Shared across four donors were 4% to 5% of the naive CD4 clonotypes. Among the subsets, naive ones generally showed larger estimated richness than memory ones.

Germline loops: CDR1 MNHEY, CDR2 SVGAGI. The CDR3 sequence is 13 residues long. Trimming took 1 base from V and 5 from J, leaving 6 bases between them. This chain uses TRBV6-5 with TRBJ2-1, with a tentative D call TRBD1 (5 bases). The sequence derives from a man aged 25 to 45 in good health. Specimen: memory CD8+ T cells sorted from blood. Subset meaning: CD45RO+ cells pooled with CCR7-negative TemRA cells. This chain's CDR3 is CASSYLDNNEQFF. The CDR3 DNA reads as TGTGCCAGCAGTTACTTGGACAACAATGAGCAGTTCTTC.